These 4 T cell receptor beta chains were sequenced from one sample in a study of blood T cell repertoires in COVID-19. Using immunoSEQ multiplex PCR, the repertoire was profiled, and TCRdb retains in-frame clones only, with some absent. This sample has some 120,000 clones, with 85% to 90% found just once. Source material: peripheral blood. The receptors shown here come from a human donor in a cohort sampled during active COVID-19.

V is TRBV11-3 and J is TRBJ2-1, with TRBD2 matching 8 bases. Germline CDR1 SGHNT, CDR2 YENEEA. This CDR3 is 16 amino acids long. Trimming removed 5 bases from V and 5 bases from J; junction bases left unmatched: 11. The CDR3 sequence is CASSRIISGADNEQFF. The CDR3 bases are TGTGCCAGCAGCCGCATAATTAGCGGGGCCGACAATGAGCAGTTCTTC.

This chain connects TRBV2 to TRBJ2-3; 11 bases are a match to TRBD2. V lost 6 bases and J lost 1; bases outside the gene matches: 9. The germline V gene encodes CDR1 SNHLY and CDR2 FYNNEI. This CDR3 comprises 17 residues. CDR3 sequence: CASSTGLAGSGTDTQYF. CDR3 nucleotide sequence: TGTGCCAGCAGCACCGGACTAGCGGGTTCCGGCACAGATACGCAGTATTTT.

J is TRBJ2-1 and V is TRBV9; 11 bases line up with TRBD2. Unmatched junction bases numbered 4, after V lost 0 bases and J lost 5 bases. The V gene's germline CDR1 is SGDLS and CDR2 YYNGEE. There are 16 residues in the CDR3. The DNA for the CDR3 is TGTGCCAGCAGCGTAGTAGCGGGAGGGCCCCACAATGAGCAGTTCTTC. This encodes CASSVVAGGPHNEQFF.

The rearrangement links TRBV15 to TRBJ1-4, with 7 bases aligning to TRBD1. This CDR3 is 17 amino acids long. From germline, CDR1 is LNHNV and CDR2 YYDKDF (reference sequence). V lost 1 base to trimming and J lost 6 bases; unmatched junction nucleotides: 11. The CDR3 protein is CATSRVPIGGGDEKLFF. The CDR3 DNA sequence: TGTGCCACCAGCAGAGTCCCGATAGGGGGCGGTGATGAAAAACTGTTTTTT.